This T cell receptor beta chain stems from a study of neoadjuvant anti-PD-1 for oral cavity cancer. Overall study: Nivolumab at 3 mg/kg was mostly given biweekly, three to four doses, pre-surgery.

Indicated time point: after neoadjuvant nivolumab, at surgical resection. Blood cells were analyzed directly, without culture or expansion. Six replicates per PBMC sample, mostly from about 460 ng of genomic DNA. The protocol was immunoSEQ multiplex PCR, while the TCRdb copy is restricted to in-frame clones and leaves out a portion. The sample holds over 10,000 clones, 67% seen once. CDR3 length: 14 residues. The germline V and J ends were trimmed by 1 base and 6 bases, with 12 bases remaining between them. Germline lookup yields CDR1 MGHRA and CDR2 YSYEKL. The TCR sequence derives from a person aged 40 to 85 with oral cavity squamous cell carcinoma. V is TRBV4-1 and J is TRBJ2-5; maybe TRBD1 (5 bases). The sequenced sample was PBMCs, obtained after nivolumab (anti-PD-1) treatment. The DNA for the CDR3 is TGCGCCAGCAGCCAAGCCTCAGGGTTACAGACCCAGTACTTC. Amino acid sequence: CASSQASGLQTQYF.